This T cell receptor (beta chain) was obtained from a study of identical twins. A single record per CDR3 protein comes from TCRdb applying MiXCR to the 5' RACE reads. The profile shows some 250,000 distinct CDR3 sequences, 6.5% of them singletons. The CDR3 totals 16 residues. CDR1 SGHKS and CDR2 YYEKEE come from the germline V gene (reference sequence). Deletions cut 4 bases from V and 0 bases from J, with 16 bases between. These same data were also listed under a study on T cells expressing NK-cell markers. That publication notes: Researchers got TCR beta repertoires out of sorted CD3+CD56+NKG2C+, CD3+CD56+NKG2C- and CD3+CD56-NKG2C+ T cells. Seven of the eight sequenced donors were HCMV-seropositive; one was seronegative. NKG2C+ dominant clonotypes from about 6 donors made up roughly 1.0-8% of CD8+ T cells. Whether the expanded NKG2C+ T cell clones recognized HCMV remained unclear.

The gene calls are TRBV5-5 and TRBJ1-1; weak D call: TRBD1 (6 bases). The sequenced material came from CD8+ T cells sorted from blood. This receptor was obtained from a woman aged 18-30 years in good health. CDR3 region: CASSATRGVLNTEAFF. The DNA of the CDR3 is TGTGCCAGCAGCGCGACAAGGGGGGTCTTGAACACTGAAGCTTTCTTT.